This TCR beta chain was sequenced during a study of T-cell memory formation after mild COVID-19. Study details: TCR clustering was largely donor specific. Study conclusions and caveats: Nothing confirmed that second-wave clones peaking on day 37 were specific for SARS-CoV-2.

Each CDR3 protein gets one entry after TCRdb re-called the 5' RACE reads with MiXCR. The table includes more than 350,000 distinct CDR3 sequences, 21% detected once. As concerns this clonotype: What it binds is not known.

V lost 2 bases to trimming and J lost 2 bases, with 13 bases between them. Germline loops: CDR1 DFQATT, CDR2 SNEGSKA (reference sequence). The CDR3 is 15 residues long. The V gene is TRBV20-1, the J gene TRBJ1-3; D unresolved. Sequenced sample: PBMCs or a T cell subset sorted from them (not recorded which). The source is an adult woman who had mild COVID-19 (a few samples of this study predate the infection). Cell type and time point are not known. The CDR3 reads CSARMPGVAGNTIYF. CDR3 DNA: TGCAGTGCTAGAATGCCCGGGGTTGCTGGAAACACCATATATTTT.